This TCR beta chain was obtained from a study of post-analysis software for immune sequencing data. Tagging with unique molecular identifiers was a feature of the TCR beta cDNA libraries. TCRdb used MiXCR to reprocess the PCR reads, holding one entry per CDR3 protein. The table lists about 160,000 distinct CDR3 sequences, roughly 34% of them singletons, with roughly 28% in the top ten. Whole-study findings and limits: Samples made in the same batch grouped tightly together by F measure.

This clonotype has just a few counts. Antigen unknown. The V end was cut by 4 bases, the J end by 5 bases, with 16 bases between. The CDR3 covers 14 residues. CDR1 and CDR2 (germline): SGHKS, YYEKEE (reference sequence). The material was blood, obtained after autologous hematopoietic stem cell transplantation. This chain uses TRBV5-5 with TRBJ2-7, with D maybe TRBD1 (5 bases). The receptor comes from a girl aged 10 to 17 with multiple sclerosis. The CDR3 DNA is TGTGCCAGCAGCCGCAGGGCAAGAGCTGACGAGCAGTACTTC. It specifies CASSRRARADEQYF. Combining the CDR3 with reference TRBV5-5 and TRBJ2-7 gives the whole variable domain DAGVTQSPTHLIKTRGQQVTLRCSPISGHKSVSWYQQVLGQGPQFIFQYYEKEERGRGNFPDRFSARQFPNYSSELNVNALLLGDSALYLCASSRRARADEQYFGPGTRLTVT.